The 7 T cell receptor beta chains below come from one sample, sequenced in a study of cytomegalovirus exposure and HLA in healthy donors. Vbeta (60) and Jbeta (13) primers were used in the PCR. Produced via immunoSEQ multiplex PCR; TCRdb's table is partial and in-frame only. Seen here are 100,000 to 150,000 clones, almost 80% observed once, and the top ten hold 1.3% to 1.5%. Sample: PBMCs. Every receptor here comes from a female donor in good health and CMV-seronegative.

The CDR3 is CASGRGGADTQYF. CDR3 coding DNA: TGTGCCAGCGGTCGAGGCGGAGCAGATACGCAGTATTTT. This rearrangement joins TRBV6-4 to TRBJ2-3; D not resolved. Trimming removed 8 bases at V and 4 bases at J, with 13 bases between. Germline V gene data show CDR1 as MRHNA and CDR2 as SNTAGT. The CDR3 length is 13 residues.

The CDR3 sequence: CASSRLPSGSYEQYF. In DNA form, the CDR3 reads TGTGCCAGCAGCCGCCTCCCTAGCGGCTCCTACGAGCAGTACTTC. The chain links TRBV7-8 to TRBJ2-7; 7 positions match TRBD2. Germline CDR1 and CDR2: SGHVS and FQNEAQ. With 5 bases clipped from V and 0 bases from J, the junction kept 7 bases outside the gene matches. The CDR3 has 15 residues.

The chain joins TRBV6-1 to TRBJ2-6; D might be TRBD2 (6 bases). Germline assignment: CDR1 MNHNS and CDR2 SASEGT. The CDR3 loop spans 15 amino acids. V lost 7 bases, J lost 1 base, and 11 bases lay in between. The CDR3 nucleotides read TGTGCCAGCATACCTGGGAGGTCTGGGGCCAACGTCCTGACTTTC. Residues: CASIPGRSGANVLTF.

V and J are TRBV28 and TRBJ1-4, with 8 positions matching TRBD1. V was clipped by 6 bases and J by 7 bases; unmatched bases: 16. The CDR3 has 17 residues. Germline-derived CDR1 and CDR2 are MDHEN and SYDVKM. CDR3 loop: CASSSVSGGAFSEKLFF. The CDR3 nucleotides read TGTGCCAGCAGCTCCGTATCAGGGGGCGCGTTTAGTGAAAAACTGTTTTTT.

The chain carries TRBV28 and TRBJ2-1, with 7 bases aligning to TRBD2. CDR3 size: 16 residues. Trimming at V came to 2 bases and at J to 4 bases, leaving 8 bases not matched to a gene. The germline V gene encodes CDR1 MDHEN and CDR2 SYDVKM. CDR3 amino acids: CASSLHHSGPYNEQFF. In DNA form, the CDR3 reads TGTGCCAGCAGTTTACACCATAGCGGGCCTTACAATGAGCAGTTCTTC.

The J gene is TRBJ2-1, the V gene TRBV19; D is ambiguous. Trimming left V 7 bases short and J 9 bases short, with 16 bases between. Germline V gene data show CDR1 as LNHDA and CDR2 as SQIVND (reference sequence). The CDR3 is made up of 13 amino acids. The DNA of the CDR3 is TGTGCCAGTACCCCTTCCCCATCCAGTGAGCAGTTCTTC. It is translated as CASTPSPSSEQFF.

The chain combines TRBV15 with TRBJ1-1; possibly TRBD1 for D (6 bases). The CDR3 consists of 14 residues. Looked up from germline, CDR1 is LNHNV and CDR2 is YYDKDF (reference sequence). V was trimmed by 1 base and J by 4 bases, leaving 10 bases between them. The CDR3 DNA reads TGTGCCACCAGCAGAGTAAGGGGGAGCACTGAAGCTTTCTTT. Encoded protein: CATSRVRGSTEAFF.